Shown below are 14 T cell receptor beta chains from a single sample sequenced in a study of cytomegalovirus exposure and HLA in healthy donors. PCR employed 60 Vbeta and 13 Jbeta primers. Produced via immunoSEQ multiplex PCR; TCRdb's table is partial and in-frame only. Its table lists around 60,000 clones. Sequencing input: PBMCs. These receptors all come from a woman aged 18 to 35 in good health and CMV-seronegative.

This chain uses TRBV2 with TRBJ1-5; tentative D call: TRBD1 (5 bases). This CDR3 spans 13 amino acids. Germline V gives CDR1 SNHLY, CDR2 FYNNEI. Deletions cut 6 bases from V and 6 bases from J, with 12 bases between. The DNA for the CDR3 is TGTGCCAGCAGGCCCGACAGTCGTCAGCCCCAGCATTTT. Its translation: CASRPDSRQPQHF.

The chain links TRBV18 to TRBJ2-1, with a tentative D call TRBD2 (6 bases). Germline-derived CDR1 and CDR2 are KGHSH and LQKENI. The CDR3 has 12 amino acids. Trimming took off 2 bases at V and 10 bases at J, with 9 bases between the two ends. This CDR3 reads CASSPGGWEQFF. The DNA for the CDR3 is TGTGCCAGCTCACCAGGAGGGTGGGAGCAGTTCTTC.

J is TRBJ2-7 and V is TRBV5-4; maybe TRBD2 (5 bases). V was cut by 0 bases and J by 6 bases, with 16 bases left in between. The germline V gene encodes CDR1 SGHNT and CDR2 YYREEE (reference sequence). There are 15 residues in the CDR3. As DNA, the CDR3 is TGTGCCAGCAGCTTGGGACGGAGCGGACCCTCCGAGCAGTACTTC. Its translation is CASSLGRSGPSEQYF.

This rearrangement joins TRBV2 to TRBJ2-7; 7 nucleotides agree with TRBD1. Germline CDR1 reads SNHLY; CDR2 reads FYNNEI. The CDR3 is made up of 13 amino acids. V was pared by 7 bases and J by 3 bases, with 6 bases of the junction left unmatched. The CDR3 coding sequence is TGTGCCAGCAATAAGGGACAGATCTACGAGCAGTACTTC. Amino acids: CASNKGQIYEQYF. The full variable domain, completed using reference TRBV2 and TRBJ2-7, is EPEVTQTPSHQVTQMGQEVILRCVPISNHLYFYWYRQILGQKVEFLVSFYNNEISEKSEIFDDQFSVERPDGSNFTLKIRSTKLEDSAMYFCASNKGQIYEQYFGPGTRLTVT.

The rearrangement links TRBV28 to TRBJ1-5; D not certain. CDR3 length equals 14 residues. Germline CDR1 MDHEN, CDR2 SYDVKM. V gave up 5 bases and J gave up 2 bases, with 10 bases separating them. In DNA, the CDR3 is TGTGCCAGCAGTGGTATAACAGGCAATCAGCCCCAGCATTTT. This sequence encodes CASSGITGNQPQHF.

The chain carries TRBV13 and TRBJ2-3, with TRBD2 matching over 9 bases. V shed 1 base and J 3 bases; nucleotides not matched to a gene: 14. The CDR3 runs to 19 residues. The germline CDR1 and CDR2 sequences are PRHDT and FYEKMQ (reference sequence). The DNA for the CDR3 is TGTGCCAGCAGCTTAGCCATGGCTAGCGGGATGCGGGGAACAGATACGCAGTATTTT. It yields the protein CASSLAMASGMRGTDTQYF.

This rearrangement joins TRBV11-2 to TRBJ1-2; TRBD1 might be the D (5 bases). Germline CDR1 is SGHAT and CDR2 is FQNNGV. CDR3 length: 19 amino acids. V was clipped by 2 bases and J by 4 bases, with 26 bases between them. The CDR3 spells CASSLSTGETETDFYGYTF. The CDR3 DNA is TGTGCCAGCAGCTTATCGACGGGCGAGACAGAGACTGATTTCTATGGCTACACCTTC.

The genes are TRBV6-5 and TRBJ1-2; TRBD1 agrees at 10 bases. Germline V gene data show CDR1 as MNHEY and CDR2 as SVGAGI. The CDR3 covers 13 residues. V lost 5 bases, J lost 8 bases, and 5 bases stayed unmatched. CDR3 DNA: TGTGCCAGCAGTCGACAGGGGGCGAGGGGCTACACCTTC. Translation: CASSRQGARGYTF.

The V gene is TRBV28, the J gene TRBJ2-5; TRBD1 might be the D (6 bases). V lost 10 bases to trimming and J lost 3 bases, with 21 bases between them. The CDR3 is made up of 15 amino acids. Germline loops: CDR1 MDHEN, CDR2 SYDVKM. The CDR3 DNA reads TGTGCCACCGGCTTCCTAGGGGGAGATGAAGAGACCCAGTACTTC. It translates to CATGFLGGDEETQYF.

The chain couples TRBV9 to TRBJ1-1; D may be TRBD1 (5 bases). The germline V gene has CDR1 SGDLS and CDR2 YYNGEE. V was clipped by 4 bases and J by 3 bases, with 22 bases between them. The CDR3 is 17 amino acids. This chain's CDR3 is CASSPSTAVLGDTEAFF. Written as DNA, the CDR3 is TGTGCCAGCAGCCCATCGACGGCGGTCCTAGGGGACACTGAAGCTTTCTTT.

The CDR3 DNA sequence: TGTGCCAGCAGTGGCTTTCCGCGGACAGAGACTTACGAGCAGTACTTC. Protein product: CASSGFPRTETYEQYF. The chain combines TRBV2 with TRBJ2-7; D possibly corresponds to TRBD1 (6 bases). Trimming took 4 bases from V and 4 from J, leaving 20 bases between them. This CDR3 contains 16 residues. Germline V gene lookup returns CDR1 SNHLY and CDR2 FYNNEI.

The chain couples TRBV5-1 to TRBJ1-4, with D possibly matching TRBD1 (5 bases). V gave up 0 bases and J gave up 8 bases, with 17 bases separating them. This CDR3 has 16 residues. In germline, CDR1 is SGHRS, CDR2 YFSETQ. This chain's CDR3 is CASSLGTGTYREKLFF. DNA for the CDR3: TGCGCCAGCAGCTTGGGAACGGGGACTTACAGGGAAAAACTGTTTTTT.

The genes are TRBV7-3 and TRBJ1-2; the match to TRBD1 covers 10 bases. The CDR3 has 14 amino acids. V lost 5 bases to trimming and J lost 6 bases; unmatched junction nucleotides: 6. Germline V gives CDR1 SGHTA, CDR2 FQGTGA. The CDR3 nucleotides are TGTGCCAGCAGCGCCGGGACAGGGGCTAATGGCTACACCTTC. This encodes CASSAGTGANGYTF.

The rearrangement links TRBV5-4 to TRBJ1-2, with D perhaps TRBD1 (6 bases). Trimming pared 3 bases from V and 4 bases from J, leaving 13 bases between. The V gene's germline CDR1 is SGHNT and CDR2 YYREEE (reference sequence). This CDR3 is 14 amino acids long. CDR3 in DNA: TGTGCCAGCAGCTCCGAGGGGGTGGGCTATGGCTACACCTTC. It is translated as CASSSEGVGYGYTF.